These 17 T cell receptor beta chains came from one sample sequenced in a study of spatial heterogeneity in lung cancer (dated 2019 in TCRdb). The time point label of this sample denotes: blood at routine non-recurrence follow-up after resection. Library preparation employed 5' RACE. Sequencing was performed on a NextSeq 500. The public sequencing data were trimmed at Q25 with fastp and processed into clonotypes with MiXCR by TCRdb, which kept only in-frame beta chains. One record per CDR3 amino acid sequence lists the most common genes and DNA. The sample yields about 36,000 distinct CDR3 sequences; roughly 8% were counted once. In total, the top ten clones hold 9.4% of the sample. The sample consisted of PBMCs, taken at follow-up. Receptors were obtained from a male donor with early-stage non-small cell lung cancer.

This clonotype has ten or more counts. The rearrangement uses TRBV20-1 and TRBJ1-5; 7 positions agree with TRBD1. This CDR3 contains 16 residues. J lost 6 bases, V lost 0 bases, and 11 bases had no gene match. CDR1 is DFQATT, CDR2 SNEGSKA, per germline (reference sequence). The CDR3 nucleotides are TGCAGTGCTAGAGATTGGACCAGGGGGGAATCTCAGCCCCAGCATTTT. Its protein product is CSARDWTRGESQPQHF.

This clonotype has at least ten counts. The V gene is TRBV3-1, the J gene TRBJ1-2; the match to TRBD1 covers 8 bases. Germline CDR1 reads LGHDT; CDR2 reads YNNKEL (reference sequence). The CDR3 is 15 amino acids. V lost 1 base to trimming and J lost 3 bases; unmatched junction nucleotides: 4. In DNA, the CDR3 is TGTGCCAGCAGCCAAGGGGGACAGGCCCACTATGGCTACACCTTC. It specifies CASSQGGQAHYGYTF.

Many counts were recorded for this clonotype. The V call is TRBV9, the J call TRBJ2-3, with a possible D match to TRBD2 (7 bases). This CDR3 spans 15 amino acids. Trimming left V 2 bases short and J 2 bases short, with 12 bases between. The germline CDR1 and CDR2 sequences are SGDLS and YYNGEE. Written as DNA, the CDR3 is TGTGCCAGCAGCGTGGGGGGGCTGGACACAGATACGCAGTATTTT. Its protein is CASSVGGLDTDTQYF. Looking up the rest from reference TRBV9 and TRBJ2-3 gives the full variable domain: DSGVTQTPKHLITATGQRVTLRCSPRSGDLSVYWYQQSLDQGLQFLIQYYNGEERAKGNILERFSAQQFPDLHSELNLSSLELGDSALYFCASSVGGLDTDTQYFGPGTRLTVL.

This clonotype was detected ten times or more. The chain uses TRBV5-1 and TRBJ1-5; D is ambiguous. Germline V gives CDR1 SGHRS, CDR2 YFSETQ. The length of the CDR3 is 13 residues. V lost 0 bases, J lost 5 bases, and 6 bases lay in between. CDR3 in amino acids: CASSLEAHQPQHF. The DNA of the CDR3 is TGCGCCAGCAGCTTGGAGGCTCATCAGCCCCAGCATTTT.

Ten or more counts support this clonotype. The CDR3 is CAISDSGSTRETQYF. The DNA of the CDR3 is TGTGCCATCAGTGATTCGGGATCCACAAGAGAGACCCAGTACTTC. This rearrangement joins TRBV10-3 to TRBJ2-5; D is possibly TRBD2 (5 bases). Germline loops: CDR1 ENHRY, CDR2 SYGVKD. V shed 3 bases and J shed 4 bases, with 15 bases lying between them. This CDR3 spans 15 amino acids.

This clonotype was counted ten times or more. V and J are TRBV19 and TRBJ2-5; D is possibly TRBD2 (6 bases). This CDR3 region has 13 residues. V shed 4 bases and J shed 5 bases, with 11 bases lying between them. From germline, CDR1 is LNHDA and CDR2 SQIVND (reference sequence). CDR3 loop: CASSTQRAETQYF. Here the CDR3 DNA reads TGTGCCAGTAGTACCCAGCGGGCTGAGACCCAGTACTTC.

This clonotype was picked up many times. Germline is not matched at one junction end, which may reflect a read error. The chain links TRBV6-5 to TRBJ2-1; 7 nucleotides agree with TRBD2. Germline CDR1 MNHEY, CDR2 SVGAGI. The CDR3 totals 15 residues. CDR3 loop: CASSYSVGGVEEQFF. For the CDR3, the DNA is TGTGCCAGCAGCTACTCTGTGGGGGGGGTGGAGGAGCAGTTCTTC.

This clonotype was seen ten or more times. This chain joins TRBV7-3 and TRBJ2-1; D perhaps matches TRBD2 (5 bases). The germline V gene encodes CDR1 SGHTA and CDR2 FQGTGA. The CDR3 consists of 12 residues. With 2 bases removed from V and 9 bases from J, the gap between germline ends came to 8 bases. DNA of the CDR3: TGTGCCAGCAGCTTATCCGAGGGTGAGCAGTTCTTC. Residues: CASSLSEGEQFF.

J is TRBJ2-7 and V is TRBV27; D perhaps matches TRBD2 (6 bases). The germline V and J ends were trimmed by 4 bases and 6 bases, with 16 bases remaining between them. Germline lookup yields CDR1 MNHEY and CDR2 SMNVEV (reference sequence). This CDR3 has 14 residues. The CDR3 here is CASSSGLRSREQYF. The CDR3 bases are TGTGCCAGCAGTTCGGGACTCAGATCGCGCGAGCAGTACTTC.

This clonotype was observed a few times. The chain employs TRBV7-9 and TRBJ2-1; maybe TRBD1 (5 bases). This CDR3 is built from 15 residues. Germline V gene sequence: CDR1 SEHNR, CDR2 FQNEAQ (reference sequence). Deletions cut 1 base from V and 0 bases from J, with 7 bases between. Here the CDR3 reads CASSLEGYSYNEQFF. CDR3 nucleotide sequence: TGTGCCAGCAGCTTAGAGGGGTACTCCTACAATGAGCAGTTCTTC.

Turning to this clonotype: With a much larger clone just one base away, this may be a read error. This chain connects TRBV20-1 to TRBJ1-5; D gene uncertain. Germline-derived CDR1 and CDR2 are DFQATT and SNEGSKA (reference sequence). V dropped 6 bases and J dropped 2 bases, with 17 bases sitting between them. The CDR3 has 15 amino acids. CDR3 region: CSAIRRRGGNQPQHF. The DNA of the CDR3 is TGCAGTGCCATAAGACGACGAGGTGGCAATCAGCCCCAGCATTTT.

This clonotype was observed at least ten times. The chain carries TRBV24-1 and TRBJ2-1; possible D gene TRBD2, 5 bases. Germline loops: CDR1 KGHDR, CDR2 SFDVKD. Trimming stripped 0 bases from V and 5 bases from J, with 16 bases between. The CDR3 contains 17 residues. The CDR3 sequence is CATSDLEREWRNNEQFF. The CDR3 DNA reads TGTGCCACCAGTGATTTGGAAAGGGAATGGAGGAACAATGAGCAGTTCTTC.

The table lists this clonotype with many counts. The chain is built from TRBV10-3 and TRBJ1-5; 10 positions agree with TRBD1. This CDR3 comprises 15 residues. Losses at the gene ends were 2 bases for V and 5 bases for J; bases not matched to a gene: 3. CDR1 is ENHRY, CDR2 SYGVKD, per germline. The CDR3 DNA reads as TGTGCCATCAGTGAGGACAGGGGGCCGTATCAGCCCCAGCATTTT. Translating gives CAISEDRGPYQPQHF.

This clonotype was observed at least ten times. J is TRBJ1-2 and V is TRBV6-5; TRBD1 agrees at 8 bases. After removal of 0 bases from V and 4 bases from J, the junction contained 10 bases not matched to a gene. The CDR3 loop spans 17 amino acids. Germline lookup yields CDR1 MNHEY and CDR2 SVGAGI. Here the CDR3 DNA reads TGTGCCAGCAGTTACTCCTCGACGACAGGGGAGGCCTATGGCTACACCTTC. Its protein is CASSYSSTTGEAYGYTF.

This sequence joins TRBV27 and TRBJ1-2; 8 bases fit TRBD1. CDR1 is MNHEY, CDR2 SMNVEV, per germline (reference sequence). CDR3 size: 14 residues. CDR3 sequence: CATRSAGGDYGYTF. CDR3 sequence (DNA): TGTGCAACGCGGTCGGCAGGGGGCGACTATGGCTACACCTTC.

This clonotype has at least ten counts. This chain uses TRBV28 with TRBJ2-7; D unclear. The length of the CDR3 is 16 residues. The V gene lost 4 bases and the J gene lost 0 bases, with 16 bases spanning the gap. Germline V lookup: CDR1 MDHEN, CDR2 SYDVKM. The chain's CDR3 is CASSSSRRRRSYEQYF. The DNA of the CDR3 is TGTGCCAGCAGTTCATCAAGGAGACGGCGCTCCTACGAGCAGTACTTC.

This clonotype has ten or more counts. The CDR3 coding sequence is TGTGCCAGCAGCCGAGGACTAGCGGGGCCTGATGAGCAGTTCTTC. This gives the protein CASSRGLAGPDEQFF. The chain carries TRBV7-3 and TRBJ2-1; TRBD2 agrees at 12 bases. The germline V gene has CDR1 SGHTA and CDR2 FQGTGA. J lost 8 bases, V lost 5 bases, and 7 bases had no gene match. This CDR3 contains 15 residues.